Listed below are T cell receptor beta chains from one sample, sequenced in a study of T cell responses to AZD1222 COVID-19 vaccine. Measured with immunoSEQ multiplex PCR; TCRdb has only the in-frame clones, and not every one. The table has roughly 97,000 clones, 86% seen once. Specimen: peripheral blood, collected 28 days after the second dose of the MenACWY control vaccine. These receptors were obtained from an adult who received the MenACWY meningococcal vaccine as a control. Both conserved end residues are part of each CDR3. D genes are given only for firm matches. The listing skips clone size in some rows; elsewhere it reads once, few, many or a size class.

TRBD1	.	TRBV19	TRBJ2-3	CASSTPGQGSDTQYF	TGTGCCAGTAGTACCCCGGGACAGGGGTCAGATACGCAGTATTTT
TRBD1	.	TRBV5-1	TRBJ2-7	CASSRPGQGAREQYF	TGCGCCAGCAGTCGACCGGGACAGGGGGCAAGAGAGCAGTACTTC
TRBD1	.	TRBV7-3	TRBJ2-1	CASSSLPGQYRNEQFF	TGTGCCAGCAGCTCGCTCCCGGGACAGTACAGGAATGAGCAGTTCTTC
TRBD1	few	TRBV6-5	TRBJ2-2	CASSTGTADTGELFF	TGTGCCAGCAGTACCGGGACAGCAGACACCGGGGAGCTGTTTTTT
.	.	TRBV7-3	TRBJ2-3	CASSFSAGTDTQYF	TGTGCCAGCAGCTTTTCGGCAGGCACAGATACGCAGTATTTT
TRBD1	.	TRBV10-3	TRBJ1-4	CAISVGQAANEKLFF	TGTGCCATCAGTGTTGGACAGGCAGCTAATGAAAAACTGTTTTTT
TRBD1	.	TRBV24-1	TRBJ1-1	CATSDSGTGDTEAFF	TGTGCCACCAGTGATTCCGGGACAGGGGACACTGAAGCTTTCTTT
TRBD2	.	TRBV7-8	TRBJ2-7	CASSLLAGHYEQYF	TGTGCCAGCAGCTTACTAGCGGGGCACTACGAGCAGTACTTC
TRBD1	.	TRBV10-2	TRBJ1-4	CASSEPGQGAGKLFF	TGCGCCAGCAGTGAACCGGGACAGGGGGCTGGAAAACTGTTTTTT
TRBD1	.	TRBV6-5	TRBJ1-2	CASRPPGTGGGYTF	TGTGCCAGCAGACCCCCCGGTACAGGGGGTGGCTACACCTTC
.	.	TRBV30	TRBJ2-7	CAWLKGYEQYF	TGTGCCTGGCTAAAAGGCTACGAGCAGTACTTC
TRBD1	.	TRBV4-3	TRBJ2-1	CASSAYRGPPNNEQFF	TGCGCCAGCAGCGCTTACAGGGGGCCCCCAAACAATGAGCAGTTCTTC
TRBD1	.	TRBV24-1	TRBJ2-2	CATSDLVRQGAGELFF	TGTGCCACCAGTGATTTAGTCAGACAGGGCGCCGGGGAGCTGTTTTTT
TRBD2	.	TRBV6-5	TRBJ2-7	CASSYSRRGGPYEQYF	TGTGCCAGCAGTTACTCGAGGCGGGGGGGCCCCTACGAGCAGTACTTC
.	few	TRBV5-3	TRBJ2-3	CARSLVSRVDTQYF	TGTGCCAGAAGCTTGGTGTCCAGGGTGGATACGCAGTATTTT
TRBD1	.	TRBV10-3	TRBJ1-1	CAISEPDRGTEAFF	TGTGCCATCAGTGAGCCGGACAGGGGCACTGAAGCTTTCTTT